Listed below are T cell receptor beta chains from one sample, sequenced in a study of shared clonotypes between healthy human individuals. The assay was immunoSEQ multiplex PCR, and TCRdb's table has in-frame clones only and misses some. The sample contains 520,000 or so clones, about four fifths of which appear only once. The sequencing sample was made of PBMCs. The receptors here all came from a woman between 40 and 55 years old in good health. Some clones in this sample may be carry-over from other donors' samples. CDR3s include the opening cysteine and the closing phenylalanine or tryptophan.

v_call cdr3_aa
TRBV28 CASRQAPNYGYTF
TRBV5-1 CASSLQGAAGELFF
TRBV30 CAWSRLAGTDTQYF
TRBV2 CASSEARQTQYF
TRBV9 CASSFHGTSGSDEQFF
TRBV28 CASSLPGTGEVNQPQHF
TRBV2 CASTRTSGSYNEQFF
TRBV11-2 CASTSGGGNEQYF
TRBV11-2 CASSFNRGSVNEQFF
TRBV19 CASSIRTGGRPYGYTF
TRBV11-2 CASSLGLGRVTGELFF
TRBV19 CASSLGTGGQQFF
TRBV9 CASSSGLAGGETQYF
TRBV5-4 CASSPKGGESKKTNEKLFF
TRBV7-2 CASSLWSGVGQETQYF
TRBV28 CASRQPGTGNQPQHF
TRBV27 CASSRGQVSYNEQFF
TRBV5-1 CASSLEPWTGKRSGYTF
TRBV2 CASSRLQNTGELFF
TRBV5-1 CASSTDRAYEQYF
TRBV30 CAWNRQGGGTDTQYF
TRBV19 CASSILAGNTDTQYF
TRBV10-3 CATDNPGLGTDTQYF
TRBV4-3 CASSQEGYGLSDTQYF
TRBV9 CASSKWPVPNEKLFF
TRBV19 CASSMTSGSLDTQYF
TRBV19 CASSPTGDNQPQHF
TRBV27 CASSLGPYGVNEQFF
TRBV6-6 CASRSGQGAAYEQYF
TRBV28 CASRASGQYEQYF
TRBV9 CASSTGLFQETQYF
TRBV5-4 CASSLAGPSGYNEQFF
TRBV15 CATSKGTTSRYEQFF
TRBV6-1 CASSVLQGSHQPQHF
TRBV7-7 CASSLGAATGNEQFF
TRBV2 CASRRETEAFF
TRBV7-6 CASSQEPRRALSPSEAFF
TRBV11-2 CASSLERQTNTEAFF
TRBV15 CATSRDRGLGEQYF
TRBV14 CASSPKVGELFF
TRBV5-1 CASSLTDRVEYEQYF
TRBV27 CASTQSYWPGRGNEQFF